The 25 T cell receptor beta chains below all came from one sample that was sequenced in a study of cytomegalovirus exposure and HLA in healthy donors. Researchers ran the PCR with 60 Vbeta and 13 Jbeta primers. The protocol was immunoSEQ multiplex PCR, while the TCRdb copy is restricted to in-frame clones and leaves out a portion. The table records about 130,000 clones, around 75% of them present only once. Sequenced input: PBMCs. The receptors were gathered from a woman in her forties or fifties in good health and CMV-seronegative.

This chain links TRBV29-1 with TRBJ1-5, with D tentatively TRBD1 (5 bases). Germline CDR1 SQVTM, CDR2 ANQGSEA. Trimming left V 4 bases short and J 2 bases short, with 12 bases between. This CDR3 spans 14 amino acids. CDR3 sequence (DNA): TGCAGCGTTGCCGGGGGTCGCGGCAATCAGCCCCAGCATTTT. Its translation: CSVAGGRGNQPQHF. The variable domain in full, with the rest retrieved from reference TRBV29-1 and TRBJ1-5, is SAVISQKPSRDICQRGTSLTIQCQVDSQVTMMFWYRQQPGQSLTLIATANQGSEATYESGFVIDKFPISRPNLTFSTLTVSNMSPEDSSIYLCSVAGGRGNQPQHFGDGTRLSIL.

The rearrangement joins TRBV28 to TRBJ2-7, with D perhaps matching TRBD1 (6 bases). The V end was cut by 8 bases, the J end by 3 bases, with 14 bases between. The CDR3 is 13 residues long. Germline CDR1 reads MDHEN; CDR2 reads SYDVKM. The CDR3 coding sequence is TGTGCCAGCGGACCCGGACAGAGCTACGAGCAGTACTTC. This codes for CASGPGQSYEQYF. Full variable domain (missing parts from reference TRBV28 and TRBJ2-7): DVKVTQSSRYLVKRTGEKVFLECVQDMDHENMFWYRQDPGLGLRLIYFSYDVKMKEKGDIPEGYSVSREKKERFSLILESASTNQTSMYLCASGPGQSYEQYFGPGTRLTVT.

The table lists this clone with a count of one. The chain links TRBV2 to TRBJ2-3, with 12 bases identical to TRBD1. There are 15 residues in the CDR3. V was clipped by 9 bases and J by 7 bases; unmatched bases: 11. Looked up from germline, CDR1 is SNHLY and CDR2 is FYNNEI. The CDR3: CASGRPGQGAYTQYF. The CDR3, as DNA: TGTGCCAGTGGTAGACCGGGACAGGGGGCATATACGCAGTATTTT.

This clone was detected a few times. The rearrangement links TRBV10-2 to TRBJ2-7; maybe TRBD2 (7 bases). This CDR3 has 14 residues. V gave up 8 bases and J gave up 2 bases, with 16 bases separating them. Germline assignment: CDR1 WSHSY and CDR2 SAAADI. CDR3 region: CASGGGGVPYEQYF. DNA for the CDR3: TGCGCCAGCGGGGGCGGGGGCGTCCCCTACGAGCAGTACTTC.

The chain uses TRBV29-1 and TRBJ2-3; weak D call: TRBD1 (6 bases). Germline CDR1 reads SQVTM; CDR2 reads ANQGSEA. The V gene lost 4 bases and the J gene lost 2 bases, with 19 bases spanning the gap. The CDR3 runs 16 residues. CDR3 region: CSVGRGSRDTTDTQYF. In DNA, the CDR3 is TGCAGCGTTGGGCGCGGTTCCCGGGACACCACAGATACGCAGTATTTT.

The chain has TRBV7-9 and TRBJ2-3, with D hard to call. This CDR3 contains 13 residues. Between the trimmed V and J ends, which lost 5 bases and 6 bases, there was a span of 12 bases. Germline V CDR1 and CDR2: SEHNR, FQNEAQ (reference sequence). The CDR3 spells CASSQVSWDTQYF. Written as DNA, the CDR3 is TGTGCCAGCAGCCAGGTCTCATGGGATACGCAGTATTTT.

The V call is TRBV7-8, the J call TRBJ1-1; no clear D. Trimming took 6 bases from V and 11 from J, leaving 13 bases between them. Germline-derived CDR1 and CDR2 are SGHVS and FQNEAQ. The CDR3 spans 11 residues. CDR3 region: CASSYDNEAFF. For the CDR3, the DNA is TGTGCCAGCAGTTACGACAATGAGGCTTTCTTT.

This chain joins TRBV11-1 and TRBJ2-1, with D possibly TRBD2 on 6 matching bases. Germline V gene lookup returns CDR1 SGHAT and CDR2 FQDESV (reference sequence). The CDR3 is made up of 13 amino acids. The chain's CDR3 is CATSRERDNEQFF. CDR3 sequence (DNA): TGTGCTACCAGCAGGGAGCGGGACAATGAGCAGTTCTTC.

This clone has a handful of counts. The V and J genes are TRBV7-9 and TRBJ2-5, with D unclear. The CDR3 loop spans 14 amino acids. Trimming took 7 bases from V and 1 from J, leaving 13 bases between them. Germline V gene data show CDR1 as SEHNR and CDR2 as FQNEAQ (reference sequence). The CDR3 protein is CASTPEDFQETQYF. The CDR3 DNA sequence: TGTGCCAGCACCCCCGAGGATTTCCAAGAGACCCAGTACTTC.

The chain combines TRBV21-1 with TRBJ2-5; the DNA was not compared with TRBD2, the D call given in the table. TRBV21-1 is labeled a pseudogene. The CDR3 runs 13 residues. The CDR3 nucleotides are TGTGCCAGCAGCACGGGATGCACCGAGACCCAGTACTTC. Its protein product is CASSTGCTETQYF.

The chain's CDR3 is CASSLSTDTQYF. Here the CDR3 DNA reads TGTGCCAGCAGCCTCAGTACAGATACGCAGTATTTT. The chain couples TRBV7-9 to TRBJ2-3, with D unclear. Germline V gene data show CDR1 as SEHNR and CDR2 as FQNEAQ (reference sequence). This CDR3 is built from 12 residues. Between the trimmed V and J ends, which lost 5 bases and 3 bases, there was a span of 6 bases.

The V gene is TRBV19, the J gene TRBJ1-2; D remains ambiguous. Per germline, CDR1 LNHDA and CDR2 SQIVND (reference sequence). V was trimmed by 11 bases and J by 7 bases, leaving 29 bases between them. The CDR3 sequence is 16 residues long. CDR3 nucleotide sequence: TGTGCCGGACGCCCCAACGCTCGGGGTGAGAGGGCTGGCTACACCTTC. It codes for CAGRPNARGERAGYTF.

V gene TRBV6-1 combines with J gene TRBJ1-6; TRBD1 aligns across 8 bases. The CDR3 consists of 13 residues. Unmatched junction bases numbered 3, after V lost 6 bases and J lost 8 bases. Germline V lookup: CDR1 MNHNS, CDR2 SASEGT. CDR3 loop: CASRETGDSPLHF. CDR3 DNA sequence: TGTGCCAGCAGAGAGACAGGGGATTCACCCCTCCACTTT.

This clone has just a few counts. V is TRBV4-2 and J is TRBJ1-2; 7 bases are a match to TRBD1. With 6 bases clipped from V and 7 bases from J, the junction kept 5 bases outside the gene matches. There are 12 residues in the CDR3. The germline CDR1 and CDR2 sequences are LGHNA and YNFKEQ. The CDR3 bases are TGTGCCAGCAGAGAGGGGGCTGGTGGCTACACCTTC. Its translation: CASREGAGGYTF.

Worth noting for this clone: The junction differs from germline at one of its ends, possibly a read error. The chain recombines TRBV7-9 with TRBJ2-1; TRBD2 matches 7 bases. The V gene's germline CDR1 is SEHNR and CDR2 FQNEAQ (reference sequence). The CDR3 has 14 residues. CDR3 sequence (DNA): TGTTCCAGCAGCTTACAGGTCGGGAGGAGTGAGCAGTTCTTC. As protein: CSSSLQVGRSEQFF.

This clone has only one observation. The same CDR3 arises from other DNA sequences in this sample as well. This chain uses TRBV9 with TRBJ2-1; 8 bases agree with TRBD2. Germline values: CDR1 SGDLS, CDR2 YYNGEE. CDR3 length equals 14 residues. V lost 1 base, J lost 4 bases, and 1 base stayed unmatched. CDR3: CASSVSGSYNEQFF. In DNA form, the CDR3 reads TGTGCCAGCAGCGTAAGCGGGAGTTACAATGAGCAGTTCTTC. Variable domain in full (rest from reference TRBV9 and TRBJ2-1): DSGVTQTPKHLITATGQRVTLRCSPRSGDLSVYWYQQSLDQGLQFLIQYYNGEERAKGNILERFSAQQFPDLHSELNLSSLELGDSALYFCASSVSGSYNEQFFGPGTRLTVL.

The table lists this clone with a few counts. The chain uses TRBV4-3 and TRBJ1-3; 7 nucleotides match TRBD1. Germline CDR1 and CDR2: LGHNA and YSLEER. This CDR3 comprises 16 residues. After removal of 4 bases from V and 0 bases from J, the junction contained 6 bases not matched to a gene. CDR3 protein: CASSLTTGPSGNTIYF. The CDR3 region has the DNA TGCGCCAGCAGCCTTACGACAGGGCCCTCTGGAAACACCATATATTTT.

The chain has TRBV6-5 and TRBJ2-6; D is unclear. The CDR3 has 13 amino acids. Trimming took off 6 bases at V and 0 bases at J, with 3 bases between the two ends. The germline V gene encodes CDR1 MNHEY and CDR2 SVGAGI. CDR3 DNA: TGTGCCAGCAGGAGCTCTGGGGCCAACGTCCTGACTTTC. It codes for CASRSSGANVLTF.

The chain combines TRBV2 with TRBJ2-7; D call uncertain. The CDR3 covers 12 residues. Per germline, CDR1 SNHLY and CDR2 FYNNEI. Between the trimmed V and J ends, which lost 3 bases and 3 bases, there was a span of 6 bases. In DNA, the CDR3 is TGTGCCAGCAGTGAGGGCAGCTACGAGCAGTACTTC. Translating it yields CASSEGSYEQYF.

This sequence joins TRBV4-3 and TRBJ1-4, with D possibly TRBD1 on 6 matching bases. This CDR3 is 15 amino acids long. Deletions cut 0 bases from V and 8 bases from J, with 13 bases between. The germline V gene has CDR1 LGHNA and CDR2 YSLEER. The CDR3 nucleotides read TGCGCCAGCAGCCAAGATTGGGGGAGGGGGGAAAAACTGTTTTTT. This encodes CASSQDWGRGEKLFF.

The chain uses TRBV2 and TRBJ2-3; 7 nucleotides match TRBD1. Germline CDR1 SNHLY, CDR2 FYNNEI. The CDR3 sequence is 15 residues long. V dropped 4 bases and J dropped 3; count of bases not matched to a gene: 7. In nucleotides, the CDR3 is TGTGCCAGCAGTGGCGTTGGCAGGGGGACAGATACGCAGTATTTT. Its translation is CASSGVGRGTDTQYF.

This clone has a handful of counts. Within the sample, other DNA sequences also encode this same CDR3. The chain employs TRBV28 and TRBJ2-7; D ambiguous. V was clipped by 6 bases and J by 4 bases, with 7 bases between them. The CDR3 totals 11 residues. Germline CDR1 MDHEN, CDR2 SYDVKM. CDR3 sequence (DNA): TGTGCCAGCAGCCCCCGGTACGAGCAGTACTTC. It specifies CASSPRYEQYF.

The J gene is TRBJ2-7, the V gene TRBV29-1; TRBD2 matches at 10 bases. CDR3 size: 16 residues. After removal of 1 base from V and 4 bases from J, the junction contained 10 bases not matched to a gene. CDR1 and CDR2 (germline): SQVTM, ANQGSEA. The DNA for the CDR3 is TGCAGCGTTGAAGGGCCGGAAGCGGGAGGGTTATACGAGCAGTACTTC. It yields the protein CSVEGPEAGGLYEQYF.

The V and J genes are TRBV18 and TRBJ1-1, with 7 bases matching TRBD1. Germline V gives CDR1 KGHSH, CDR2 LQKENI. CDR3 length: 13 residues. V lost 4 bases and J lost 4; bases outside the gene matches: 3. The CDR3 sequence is CASSRSGGTEAFF. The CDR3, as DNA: TGTGCCAGCTCACGGTCAGGGGGCACTGAAGCTTTCTTT.

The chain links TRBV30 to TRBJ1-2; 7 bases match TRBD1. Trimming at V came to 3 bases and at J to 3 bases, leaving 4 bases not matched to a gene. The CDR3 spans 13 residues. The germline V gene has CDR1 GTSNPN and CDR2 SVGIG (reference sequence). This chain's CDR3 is CAWRQGLDYGYTF. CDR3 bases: TGTGCCTGGAGACAGGGGCTAGACTATGGCTACACCTTC. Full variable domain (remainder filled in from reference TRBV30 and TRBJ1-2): SQTIHQWPATLVQPVGSPLSLECTVEGTSNPNLYWYRQAAGRGLQLLFYSVGIGQISSEVPQNLSASRPQDRQFILSSKKLLLSDSGFYLCAWRQGLDYGYTFGSGTRLTVV.